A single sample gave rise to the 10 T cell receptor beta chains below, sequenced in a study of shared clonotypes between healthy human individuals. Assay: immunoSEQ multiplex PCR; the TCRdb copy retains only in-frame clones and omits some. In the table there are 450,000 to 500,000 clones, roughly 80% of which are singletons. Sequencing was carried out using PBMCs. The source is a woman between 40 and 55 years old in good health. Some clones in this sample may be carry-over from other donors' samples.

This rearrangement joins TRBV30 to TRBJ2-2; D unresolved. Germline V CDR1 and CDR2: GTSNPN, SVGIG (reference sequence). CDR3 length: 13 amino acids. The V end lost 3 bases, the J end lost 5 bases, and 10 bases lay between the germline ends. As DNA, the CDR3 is TGTGCCTGGAGGTGGATGGGGACCGGGGAGCTGTTTTTT. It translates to CAWRWMGTGELFF.

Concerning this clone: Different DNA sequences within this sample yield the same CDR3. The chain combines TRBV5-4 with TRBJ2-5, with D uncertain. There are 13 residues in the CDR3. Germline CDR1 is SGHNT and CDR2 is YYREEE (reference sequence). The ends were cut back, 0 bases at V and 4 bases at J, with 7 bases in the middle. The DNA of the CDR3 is TGTGCCAGCAGCTTGGAAGCTCGAGAGACCCAGTACTTC. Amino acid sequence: CASSLEARETQYF.

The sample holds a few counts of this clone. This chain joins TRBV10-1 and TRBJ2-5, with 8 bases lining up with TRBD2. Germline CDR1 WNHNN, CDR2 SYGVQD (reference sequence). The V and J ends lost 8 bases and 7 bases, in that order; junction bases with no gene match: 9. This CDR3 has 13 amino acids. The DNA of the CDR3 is TGCGCCAGCCAGGCATCGGGAGGGGGGACCCAGTACTTC. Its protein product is CASQASGGGTQYF.

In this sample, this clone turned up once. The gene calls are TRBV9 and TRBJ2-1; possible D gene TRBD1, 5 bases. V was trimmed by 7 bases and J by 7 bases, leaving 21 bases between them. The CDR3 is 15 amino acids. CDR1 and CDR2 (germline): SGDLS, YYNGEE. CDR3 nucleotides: TGTGCCAGCCAGCGTTGGGGAAGTGGGGCAAATGAGCAGTTCTTC. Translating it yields CASQRWGSGANEQFF.

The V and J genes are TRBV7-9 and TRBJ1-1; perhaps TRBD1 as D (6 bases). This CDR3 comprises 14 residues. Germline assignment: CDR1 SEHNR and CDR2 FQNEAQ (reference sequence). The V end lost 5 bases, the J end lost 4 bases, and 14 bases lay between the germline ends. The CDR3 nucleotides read TGTGCCAGCAGCCCTAACAGGGTCCCCACTGAAGCTTTCTTT. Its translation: CASSPNRVPTEAFF.

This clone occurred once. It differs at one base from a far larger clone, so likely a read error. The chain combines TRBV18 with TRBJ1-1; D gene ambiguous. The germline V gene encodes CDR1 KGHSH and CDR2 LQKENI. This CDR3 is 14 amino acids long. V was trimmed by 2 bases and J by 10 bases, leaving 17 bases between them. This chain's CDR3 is CASSPGRSARVAFF. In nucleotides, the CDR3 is TGTGCCAGCTCACCAGGGCGGTCGGCAAGGGTAGCTTTCTTT.

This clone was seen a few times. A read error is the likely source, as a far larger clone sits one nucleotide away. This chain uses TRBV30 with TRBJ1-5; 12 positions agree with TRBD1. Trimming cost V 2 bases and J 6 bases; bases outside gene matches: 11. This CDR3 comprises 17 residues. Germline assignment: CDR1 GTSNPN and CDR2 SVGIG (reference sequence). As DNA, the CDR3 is TGTGCCTGGAGTACCCTCGGGGGACAGGGGGCGAGTCAGCCCCAGCATTTT. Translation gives CAWSTLGGQGASQPQHF.

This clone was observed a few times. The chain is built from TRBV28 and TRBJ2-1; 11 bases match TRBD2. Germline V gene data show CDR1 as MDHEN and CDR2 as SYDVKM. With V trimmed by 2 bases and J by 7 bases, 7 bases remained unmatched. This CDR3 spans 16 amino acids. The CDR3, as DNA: TGTGCCAGCAGTTTAACTAGCGGGAGTTCATTGAATGAGCAGTTCTTC. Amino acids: CASSLTSGSSLNEQFF.

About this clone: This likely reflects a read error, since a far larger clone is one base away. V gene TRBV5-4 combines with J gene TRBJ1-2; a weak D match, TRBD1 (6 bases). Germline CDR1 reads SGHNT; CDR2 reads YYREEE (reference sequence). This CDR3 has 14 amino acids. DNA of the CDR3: TGTGCCAGCAGCTTAACACAGGGAGCTGATGGCTACGCCTTC. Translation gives CASSLTQGADGYAF.

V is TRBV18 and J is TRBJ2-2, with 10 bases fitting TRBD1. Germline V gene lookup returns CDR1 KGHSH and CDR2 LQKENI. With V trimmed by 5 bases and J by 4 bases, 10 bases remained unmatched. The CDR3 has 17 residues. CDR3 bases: TGTGCCAGCTCAGCCAACCTTGGGACAGGGGCCACCGGGGAGCTGTTTTTT. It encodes CASSANLGTGATGELFF.